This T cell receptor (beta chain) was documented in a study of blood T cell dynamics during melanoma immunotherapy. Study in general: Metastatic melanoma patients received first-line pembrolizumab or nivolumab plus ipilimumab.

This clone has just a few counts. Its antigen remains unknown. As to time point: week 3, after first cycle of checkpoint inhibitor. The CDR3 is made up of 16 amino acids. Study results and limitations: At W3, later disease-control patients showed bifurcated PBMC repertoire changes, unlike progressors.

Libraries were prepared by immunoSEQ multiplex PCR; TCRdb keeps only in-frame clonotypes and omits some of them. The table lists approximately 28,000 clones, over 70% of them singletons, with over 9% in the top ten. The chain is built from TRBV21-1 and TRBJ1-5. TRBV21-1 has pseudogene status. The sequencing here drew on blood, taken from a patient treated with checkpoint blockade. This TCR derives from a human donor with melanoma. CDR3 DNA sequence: TGTGCCAGCAGCGAATGCACGGGGACGGATAATCAGCCCCAGCATTTT. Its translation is CASSECTGTDNQPQHF.